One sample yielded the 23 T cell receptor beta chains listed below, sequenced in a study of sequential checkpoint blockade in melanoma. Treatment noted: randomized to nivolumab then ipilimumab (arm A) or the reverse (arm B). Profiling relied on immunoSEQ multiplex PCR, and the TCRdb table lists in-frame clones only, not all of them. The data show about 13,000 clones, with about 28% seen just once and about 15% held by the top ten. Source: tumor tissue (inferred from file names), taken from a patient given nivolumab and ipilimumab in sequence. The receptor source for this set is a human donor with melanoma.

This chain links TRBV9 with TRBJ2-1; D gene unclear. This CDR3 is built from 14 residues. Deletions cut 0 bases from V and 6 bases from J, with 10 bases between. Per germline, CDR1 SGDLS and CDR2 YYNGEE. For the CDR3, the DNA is TGTGCCAGCAGCGTAGCCTTGTTCGTCAATGAGCAGTTCTTC. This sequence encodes CASSVALFVNEQFF. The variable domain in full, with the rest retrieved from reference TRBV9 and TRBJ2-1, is DSGVTQTPKHLITATGQRVTLRCSPRSGDLSVYWYQQSLDQGLQFLIQYYNGEERAKGNILERFSAQQFPDLHSELNLSSLELGDSALYFCASSVALFVNEQFFGPGTRLTVL.

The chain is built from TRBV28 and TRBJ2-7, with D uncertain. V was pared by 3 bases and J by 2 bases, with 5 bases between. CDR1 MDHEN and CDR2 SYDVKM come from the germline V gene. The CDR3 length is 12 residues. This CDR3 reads CASSLGTYEQYF. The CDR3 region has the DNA TGTGCCAGCAGTTTGGGCACCTACGAGCAGTACTTC.

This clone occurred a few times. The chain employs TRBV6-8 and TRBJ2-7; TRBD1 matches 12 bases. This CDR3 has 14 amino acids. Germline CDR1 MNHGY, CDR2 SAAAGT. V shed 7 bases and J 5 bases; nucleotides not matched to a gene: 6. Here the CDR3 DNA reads TGTGCCAGCACTAGGGGACAGGGGGCGAACGAGCAGTACTTC. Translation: CASTRGQGANEQYF.

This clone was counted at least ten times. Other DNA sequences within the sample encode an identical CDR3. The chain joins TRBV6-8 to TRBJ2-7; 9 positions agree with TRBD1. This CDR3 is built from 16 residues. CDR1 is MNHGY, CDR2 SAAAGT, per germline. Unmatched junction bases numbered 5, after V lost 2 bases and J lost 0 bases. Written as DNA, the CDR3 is TGTGCCAGCAGTTACAGTAGGACAGGGGACTCCTACGAGCAGTACTTC. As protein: CASSYSRTGDSYEQYF.

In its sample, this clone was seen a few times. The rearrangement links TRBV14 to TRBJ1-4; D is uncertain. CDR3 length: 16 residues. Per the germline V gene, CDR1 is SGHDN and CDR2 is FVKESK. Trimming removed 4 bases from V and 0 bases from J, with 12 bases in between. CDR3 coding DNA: TGTGCCAGCAGCCCCTCCCCGTTAGCAACTAATGAAAAACTGTTTTTT. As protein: CASSPSPLATNEKLFF.

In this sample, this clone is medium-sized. CDR3 sequence (DNA): TGTGCCAGCAGTCTAACAGGGTTCCCAAGGGGCTACACCTTC. Encoded protein: CASSLTGFPRGYTF. V gene TRBV6-8 combines with J gene TRBJ1-2; TRBD1 might be the D (6 bases). CDR1 and CDR2 (germline): MNHGY, SAAAGT. This CDR3 is 14 amino acids long. V lost 5 bases, J lost 8 bases, and 18 bases lay in between.

CDR3 residues: CASSPRTGKNTDTQYF. CDR3 in DNA: TGTGCCAGCTCACCGAGGACAGGGAAGAACACAGATACGCAGTATTTT. This rearrangement joins TRBV18 to TRBJ2-3; 8 bases agree with TRBD1. The junction had 7 bases not matched to a gene; V was cut back by 3 bases and J by 2 bases. The CDR3 extends over 16 amino acids. Per the germline V gene, CDR1 is KGHSH and CDR2 is LQKENI. Combining the CDR3 with reference TRBV18 and TRBJ2-3 gives the whole variable domain NAGVMQNPRHLVRRRGQEARLRCSPMKGHSHVYWYRQLPEEGLKFMVYLQKENIIDESGMPKERFSAEFPKEGPSILRIQQVVRGDSAAYFCASSPRTGKNTDTQYFGPGTRLTVL.

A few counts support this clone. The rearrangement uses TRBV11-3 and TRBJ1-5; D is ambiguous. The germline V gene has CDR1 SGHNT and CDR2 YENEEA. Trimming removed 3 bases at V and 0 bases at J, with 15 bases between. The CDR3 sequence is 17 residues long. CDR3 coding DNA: TGTGCCAGCAGCTTTAAGGGTACACTATATAGCAATCAGCCCCAGCATTTT. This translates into CASSFKGTLYSNQPQHF.

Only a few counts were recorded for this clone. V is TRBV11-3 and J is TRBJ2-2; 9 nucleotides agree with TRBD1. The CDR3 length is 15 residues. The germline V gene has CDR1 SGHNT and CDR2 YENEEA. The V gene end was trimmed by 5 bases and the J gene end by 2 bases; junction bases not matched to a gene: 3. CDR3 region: CASSLQGANTGELFF. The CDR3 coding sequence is TGTGCCAGCAGCCTACAGGGGGCTAACACCGGGGAGCTGTTTTTT.

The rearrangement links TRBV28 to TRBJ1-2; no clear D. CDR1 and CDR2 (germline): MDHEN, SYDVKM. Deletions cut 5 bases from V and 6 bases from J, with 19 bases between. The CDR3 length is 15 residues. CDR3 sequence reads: CASSTSTPERDGYTF. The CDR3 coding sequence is TGTGCCAGCAGTACCTCGACACCCGAGAGGGATGGCTACACCTTC.

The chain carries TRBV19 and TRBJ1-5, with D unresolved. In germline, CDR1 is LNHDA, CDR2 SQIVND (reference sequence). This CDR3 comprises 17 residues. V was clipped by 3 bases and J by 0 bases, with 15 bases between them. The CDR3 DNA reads TGTGCCAGTAGTATTTCTCTCGGATCATATAGCAATCAGCCCCAGCATTTT. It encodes CASSISLGSYSNQPQHF.

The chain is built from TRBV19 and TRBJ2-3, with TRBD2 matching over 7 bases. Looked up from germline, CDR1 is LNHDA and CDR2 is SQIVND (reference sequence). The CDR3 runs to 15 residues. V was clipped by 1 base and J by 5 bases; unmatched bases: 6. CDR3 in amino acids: CASSIGEGFLDTQYF. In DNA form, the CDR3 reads TGTGCCAGTAGTATAGGGGAGGGATTTCTAGATACGCAGTATTTT.

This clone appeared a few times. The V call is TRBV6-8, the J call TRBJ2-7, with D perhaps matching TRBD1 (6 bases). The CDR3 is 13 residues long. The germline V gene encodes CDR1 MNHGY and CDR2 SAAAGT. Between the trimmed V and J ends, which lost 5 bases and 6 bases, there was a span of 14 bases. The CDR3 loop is CASSGDTRSEQYF. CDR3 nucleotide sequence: TGTGCCAGCAGTGGGGACACCCGGAGCGAGCAGTACTTC.

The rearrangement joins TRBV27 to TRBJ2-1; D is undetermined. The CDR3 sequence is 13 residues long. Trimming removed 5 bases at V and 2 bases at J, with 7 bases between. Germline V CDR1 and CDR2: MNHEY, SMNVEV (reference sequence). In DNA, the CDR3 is TGTGCCAGCAGTCTAAGGCCCTACAATGAGCAGTTCTTC. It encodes CASSLRPYNEQFF.

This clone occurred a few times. The CDR3 here is CASRGSLAGWGQETQYF. The CDR3, as DNA: TGTGCCAGCAGGGGGTCACTAGCGGGATGGGGCCAAGAGACCCAGTACTTC. V is TRBV9 and J is TRBJ2-5; 10 bases fit TRBD2. Per the germline V gene, CDR1 is SGDLS and CDR2 is YYNGEE. This CDR3 is built from 17 residues. Trimming took 5 bases from V and 1 from J; bases not matched to a gene: 11.

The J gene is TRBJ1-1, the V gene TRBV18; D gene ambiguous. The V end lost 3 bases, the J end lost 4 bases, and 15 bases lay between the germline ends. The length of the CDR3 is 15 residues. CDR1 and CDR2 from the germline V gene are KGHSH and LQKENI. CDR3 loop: CASSPASGRGTEAFF. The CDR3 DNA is TGTGCCAGCTCACCGGCGTCCGGCCGGGGCACTGAAGCTTTCTTT.

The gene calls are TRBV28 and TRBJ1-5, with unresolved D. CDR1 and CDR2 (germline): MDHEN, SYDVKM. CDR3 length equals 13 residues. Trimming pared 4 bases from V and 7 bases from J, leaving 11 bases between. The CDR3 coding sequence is TGTGCCAGCAGTTATTCCCCTCAACAGCCCCAGCATTTT. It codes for CASSYSPQQPQHF.

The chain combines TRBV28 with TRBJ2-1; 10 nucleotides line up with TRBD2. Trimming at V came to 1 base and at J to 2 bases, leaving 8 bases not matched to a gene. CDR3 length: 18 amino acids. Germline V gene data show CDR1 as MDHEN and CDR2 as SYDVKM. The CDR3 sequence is CASSLLLAGTNPYNEQFF. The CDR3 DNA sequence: TGTGCCAGCAGTTTATTACTAGCGGGAACCAACCCCTACAATGAGCAGTTCTTC.

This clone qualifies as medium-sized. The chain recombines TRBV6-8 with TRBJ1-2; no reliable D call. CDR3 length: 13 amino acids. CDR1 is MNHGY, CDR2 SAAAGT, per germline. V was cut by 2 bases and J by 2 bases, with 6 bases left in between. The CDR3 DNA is TGTGCCAGCAGTTACCGGTCCAACTATGGCTACACCTTC. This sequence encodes CASSYRSNYGYTF.

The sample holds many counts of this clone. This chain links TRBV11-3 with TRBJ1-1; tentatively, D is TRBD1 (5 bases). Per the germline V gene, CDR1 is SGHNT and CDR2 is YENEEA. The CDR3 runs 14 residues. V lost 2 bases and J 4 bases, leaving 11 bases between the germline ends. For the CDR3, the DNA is TGTGCCAGCAGCTTACCCCAGACAGTCACTGAAGCTTTCTTT. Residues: CASSLPQTVTEAFF.

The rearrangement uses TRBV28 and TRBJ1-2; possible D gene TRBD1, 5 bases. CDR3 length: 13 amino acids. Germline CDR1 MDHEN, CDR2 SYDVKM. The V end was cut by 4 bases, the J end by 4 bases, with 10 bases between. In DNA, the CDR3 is TGTGCCAGCAGTTATACAGGATCCTATGGCTACACCTTC. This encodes CASSYTGSYGYTF.

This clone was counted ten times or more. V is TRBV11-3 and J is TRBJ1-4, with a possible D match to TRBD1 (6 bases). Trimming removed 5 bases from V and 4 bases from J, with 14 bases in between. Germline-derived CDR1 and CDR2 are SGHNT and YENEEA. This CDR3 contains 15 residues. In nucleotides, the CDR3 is TGTGCCAGCAGCCAAGCACGGGACATTAATGAAAAACTGTTTTTT. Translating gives CASSQARDINEKLFF.

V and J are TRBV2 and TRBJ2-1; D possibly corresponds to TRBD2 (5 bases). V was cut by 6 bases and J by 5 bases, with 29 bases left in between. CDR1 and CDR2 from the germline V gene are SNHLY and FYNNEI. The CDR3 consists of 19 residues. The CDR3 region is CASSASPSPRLVNNNEQFF. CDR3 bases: TGTGCCAGCAGCGCAAGTCCTAGCCCCCGATTAGTCAACAACAATGAGCAGTTCTTC.